The source of this T cell receptor beta chain is a study of cytomegalovirus exposure and HLA in healthy donors. Broader study findings: Segments of the TCR beta V type were, in most cases, productive about 90% or about 30% of the time in an earlier analysis. In a later analysis, TCR beta V- and J-gene trimming showed a link to a missense DCLRE1C variant.

This clone showed up just a few times. The antigen remains undetermined. Vbeta (60) and Jbeta (13) primers were used in the PCR. Data came from immunoSEQ multiplex PCR; TCRdb stores just in-frame clones and leaves some out. Among approximately 97,000 clones listed, about 76% were seen once. Germline values: CDR1 LNHDA, CDR2 SQIVND (reference sequence). The CDR3 is made up of 15 amino acids. V trimming: 3 bases; J trimming: 3 bases; junction bases outside the gene matches: 5. Sequencing used PBMCs. The chain is built from TRBV19 and TRBJ2-7; TRBD1 agrees at 10 bases. This receptor was taken from a woman aged 70 to 79 in good health and CMV-seropositive. The CDR3 sequence: CASSISGTGVYEQYF. In DNA, the CDR3 is TGTGCCAGTAGTATTTCCGGGACAGGGGTCTACGAGCAGTACTTC.